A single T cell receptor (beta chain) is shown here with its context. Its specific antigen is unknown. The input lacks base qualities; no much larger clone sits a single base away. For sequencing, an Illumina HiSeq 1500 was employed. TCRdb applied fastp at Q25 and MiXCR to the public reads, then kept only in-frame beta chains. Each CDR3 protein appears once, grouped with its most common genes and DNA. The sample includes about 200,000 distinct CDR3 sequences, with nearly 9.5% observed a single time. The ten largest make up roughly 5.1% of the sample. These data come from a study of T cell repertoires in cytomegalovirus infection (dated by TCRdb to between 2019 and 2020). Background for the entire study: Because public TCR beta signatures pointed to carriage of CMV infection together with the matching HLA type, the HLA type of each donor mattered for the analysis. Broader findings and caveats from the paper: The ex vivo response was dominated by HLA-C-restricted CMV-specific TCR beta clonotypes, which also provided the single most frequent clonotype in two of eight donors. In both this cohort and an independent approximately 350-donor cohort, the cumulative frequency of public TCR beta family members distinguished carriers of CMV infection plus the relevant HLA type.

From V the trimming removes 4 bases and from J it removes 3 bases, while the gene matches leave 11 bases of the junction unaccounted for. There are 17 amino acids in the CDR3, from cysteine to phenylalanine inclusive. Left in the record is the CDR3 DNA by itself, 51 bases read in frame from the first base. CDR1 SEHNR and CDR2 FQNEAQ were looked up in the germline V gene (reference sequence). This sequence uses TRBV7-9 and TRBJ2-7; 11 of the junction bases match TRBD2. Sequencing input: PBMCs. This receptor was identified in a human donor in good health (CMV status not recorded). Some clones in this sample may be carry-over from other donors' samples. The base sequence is TGTGCCAGCAGCTCAGGCGTACTAGCGGGGGAAGACTACGAGCAGTACTTC. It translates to CASSSGVLAGEDYEQYF.